The clone carrying this T cell receptor (beta chain) was recorded many times. Its antigen is undetermined. People whose metastatic non-small-cell lung cancer was chemo-refractory got focal radiation along with CTLA-4 blockade by ipilimumab. This sample is part of a study of radiotherapy plus CTLA-4 blockade in lung cancer. The wider study: Of all patients, approximately 17% responded objectively and roughly 31% showed disease control. Regarding the study as a whole: The best predictor of response was reported to be early blood T cell clone dynamics, with interferon-beta. In blood, after radiotherapy plus ipilimumab, tumor-derived TCR clones expanded.

This CDR3 spans 13 amino acids. Only in-frame clones appear in the TCRdb table, and some are missing; sequencing was by immunoSEQ multiplex PCR. This sample has around 130,000 clones; about 87% occur once, and the top ten carry over 6%. The V call is TRBV21-1, the J call TRBJ2-7. TRBV21-1 is listed as a pseudogene. The material was peripheral blood, obtained from a patient treated with radiotherapy plus ipilimumab. This sequence originates from a human donor with non-small cell lung cancer that progressed on radiotherapy plus ipilimumab. In DNA, the CDR3 is TGTGCCAGCAGCAATGGGCAGGGGAGGGAGCAGTACTTC. It translates to CASSNGQGREQYF.